A single sample gave rise to the 27 T cell receptor beta chains below, sequenced in a study of CXCR3-negative and CXCR3-positive naive CD8 T cells. Points from the study as a whole: Compared with CXCR3-negative naive cells, CXCR3-positive naive cells showed more hydrophobic TRB CDR3s.

The method, 5' RACE with UMI labels, was used to prepare the TRB cDNA libraries. Each CDR3 protein gets one entry in TCRdb, which reprocessed the 5' RACE reads and gives no DNA. The sample has about 85,000 distinct CDR3 sequences. Their antigen targets remain unknown. The sequenced sample consisted of naive CXCR3+ CD8+ T cells from blood. Subset described: CD45RO-CCR7+CD27+CD95- naive CD8+ T cells expressing CXCR3 (TNR3+). These TCRs come from a human donor in good health. Some clones in this sample may be carry-over from other donors' samples.

The rearrangement joins TRBV13 to TRBJ2-2. The germline V gene has CDR1 PRHDT and CDR2 FYEKMQ (reference sequence). This CDR3 spans 11 amino acids. The CDR3 is CASRGIGELFF.

This chain joins TRBV6-2 or TRBV6-3 and TRBJ2-1; as DNA is missing, the TRBD1 call by TCRdb cannot be tested. Germline lookup yields CDR1 MNHEY and CDR2 SVGEGT. The CDR3 consists of 13 residues. CDR3 sequence: CAVTSGGNDEQFF.

The rearrangement uses TRBV28 and TRBJ2-5; with no DNA, the TCRdb D assignment of TRBD1 cannot be verified. CDR1 MDHEN and CDR2 SYDVKM come from the germline V gene. This CDR3 is 15 amino acids long. CDR3 sequence: CASSSAGDPQETQYF.

The V and J genes are TRBV12-3 or TRBV12-4 and TRBJ1-4. The CDR3 has 15 residues. The CDR3 here is CASSLYGGTNEKLFF.

The chain links TRBV5-4 to TRBJ1-1; there is no DNA to check the TCRdb D call of TRBD1. The CDR3 is 14 amino acids. The germline CDR1 and CDR2 sequences are SGHNT and YYREEE (reference sequence). The CDR3: CASSRDGTNTEAFF.

The gene calls are TRBV4-1 and TRBJ2-1; TCRdb's D call of TRBD2 is untestable without DNA. The germline CDR1 and CDR2 sequences are MGHRA and YSYEKL. The CDR3 spans 15 residues. CDR3 amino acids: CASSHGSSGDNEQFF.

The rearrangement joins TRBV25-1 to TRBJ1-4. From germline, CDR1 is MGHDK and CDR2 SYGVNS. The length of the CDR3 is 11 residues. The CDR3 spells CASSWVEKLFF.

The V and J genes are TRBV6-4 and TRBJ2-1; TCRdb lists TRBD1, though no DNA is available to test this call. This CDR3 has 15 amino acids. Germline V CDR1 and CDR2: MRHNA, SNTAGT. CDR3 amino acids: CASSGFGEGSNEQFF.

The gene calls are TRBV6-5 and TRBJ2-7; TCRdb names TRBD1, which stays unverified in the absence of DNA. There are 12 residues in the CDR3. Germline CDR1 is MNHEY and CDR2 is SVGAGI. This CDR3 is CASGSRPYEQYF.

The V and J genes are TRBV15 and TRBJ1-1; TCRdb's assignment of TRBD1 cannot be checked, as there is no DNA. From germline, CDR1 is LNHNV and CDR2 YYDKDF (reference sequence). The CDR3 extends over 17 amino acids. The CDR3 here is CATSRSRDRGGHTEAFF.

V gene TRBV4-1 combines with J gene TRBJ1-2; TCRdb designates TRBD1, a call that cannot be tested without DNA. Germline CDR1 MGHRA, CDR2 YSYEKL. This CDR3 spans 16 amino acids. CDR3 in amino acids: CASSQDSTGVGYGYTF.

This rearrangement joins TRBV12-3 or TRBV12-4 to TRBJ2-1. The CDR3 is made up of 16 amino acids. CDR3: CASTPTQQSSYNEQFF.

The chain joins TRBV6-6 to TRBJ2-7; TCRdb's D call of TRBD1 is untestable without DNA. The CDR3 is 15 amino acids. Per the germline V gene, CDR1 is MNHNY and CDR2 is SVGAGI (reference sequence). The CDR3 loop is CASSWLRDGSDEQYF.

The chain employs TRBV20-1 and TRBJ2-7; there is no DNA to check the TCRdb D call of TRBD1. CDR3 length: 14 residues. Per germline, CDR1 DFQATT and CDR2 SNEGSKA (reference sequence). The CDR3 sequence: CSARDRRGGYEQYF.

This chain uses TRBV6-7 with TRBJ1-1; with no DNA, the TCRdb D assignment of TRBD1 cannot be verified. TRBV6-7 has ORF status, its function being uncertain. The CDR3 runs 14 residues. CDR3 protein: CASSKPTGAVEAFF.

V gene TRBV2 combines with J gene TRBJ2-3; lacking DNA, the TRBD1 call made by TCRdb goes unchecked. CDR1 is SNHLY and CDR2 is FYNNEI in the germline V gene. CDR3 length: 15 residues. CDR3 in amino acids: CASTRKSEGADTQYF. Using reference TRBV2 and TRBJ2-3 for the parts outside the CDR3, the full variable domain is EPEVTQTPSHQVTQMGQEVILRCVPISNHLYFYWYRQILGQKVEFLVSFYNNEISEKSEIFDDQFSVERPDGSNFTLKIRSTKLEDSAMYFCASTRKSEGADTQYFGPGTRLTVL.

This chain links TRBV5-1 with TRBJ2-7; TCRdb lists TRBD1, though no DNA is available to test this call. This CDR3 comprises 11 residues. Germline V CDR1 and CDR2: SGHRS, YFSETQ. Here the CDR3 reads CASRRGTEQYF. Filled out from reference TRBV5-1 and TRBJ2-7, the complete variable domain reads KAGVTQTPRYLIKTRGQQVTLSCSPISGHRSVSWYQQTPGQGLQFLFEYFSETQRNKGNFPGRFSGRQFSNSRSEMNVSTLELGDSALYLCASRRGTEQYFGPGTRLTVT.

V is TRBV28 and J is TRBJ1-6; the D gene TCRdb calls, TRBD1, cannot be checked with no DNA. The CDR3 totals 15 residues. CDR1 and CDR2 from the germline V gene are MDHEN and SYDVKM. CDR3 sequence reads: CASRGQGAYNSPLHF.

The chain is built from TRBV2 and TRBJ2-3. The CDR3 sequence is 13 residues long. Germline V lookup: CDR1 SNHLY, CDR2 FYNNEI. The CDR3 protein is CASSGFSTDTQYF.

The chain links TRBV7-6 to TRBJ2-3; absent DNA, TCRdb's TRBD1 call cannot be checked. There are 15 residues in the CDR3. Germline CDR1 SGHVS, CDR2 FNYEAQ. CDR3 sequence: CASSPGPGSTDTQYF.

The V gene is TRBV28, the J gene TRBJ2-7; lacking DNA, the TRBD1 call made by TCRdb goes unchecked. Germline CDR1 reads MDHEN; CDR2 reads SYDVKM. The CDR3 runs to 14 residues. The CDR3 protein is CASSTGDPKYEQYF.

The chain recombines TRBV6-2 or TRBV6-3 with TRBJ2-2; TCRdb designates TRBD2, a call that cannot be tested without DNA. Germline assignment: CDR1 MNHEY and CDR2 SVGEGT. The CDR3 loop spans 14 amino acids. CDR3 protein: CAETSGSGTGELFF.

This sequence joins TRBV20-1 and TRBJ2-5; absent DNA, TCRdb's TRBD1 call cannot be checked. Germline CDR1 DFQATT, CDR2 SNEGSKA (reference sequence). The CDR3 has 12 residues. This chain's CDR3 is CSAGDRQETQYF.

The chain employs TRBV29-1 and TRBJ1-2. Germline CDR1 SQVTM, CDR2 ANQGSEA. The CDR3 length is 11 residues. The CDR3 protein is CSVLGDYGYTF.

The V gene is TRBV6-6, the J gene TRBJ2-3; TCRdb's assignment of TRBD2 cannot be checked, as there is no DNA. The CDR3 contains 13 residues. Germline CDR1 is MNHNY and CDR2 is SVGAGI (reference sequence). The chain's CDR3 is CAGGIGDTDTQYF.

This chain joins TRBV29-1 and TRBJ1-2. CDR1 and CDR2 from the germline V gene are SQVTM and ANQGSEA. This CDR3 has 12 amino acids. Here the CDR3 reads CSVSGEVYGYTF. Combining the CDR3 with reference TRBV29-1 and TRBJ1-2 gives the whole variable domain SAVISQKPSRDICQRGTSLTIQCQVDSQVTMMFWYRQQPGQSLTLIATANQGSEATYESGFVIDKFPISRPNLTFSTLTVSNMSPEDSSIYLCSVSGEVYGYTFGSGTRLTVV.

V usage is TRBV7-9 and J usage is TRBJ2-1; TCRdb's D gene call, TRBD1, goes unchecked for lack of DNA. Looked up from germline, CDR1 is SEHNR and CDR2 is FQNEAQ (reference sequence). The CDR3 is made up of 16 amino acids. CDR3 amino acids: CASSFQGQESYNEQFF.